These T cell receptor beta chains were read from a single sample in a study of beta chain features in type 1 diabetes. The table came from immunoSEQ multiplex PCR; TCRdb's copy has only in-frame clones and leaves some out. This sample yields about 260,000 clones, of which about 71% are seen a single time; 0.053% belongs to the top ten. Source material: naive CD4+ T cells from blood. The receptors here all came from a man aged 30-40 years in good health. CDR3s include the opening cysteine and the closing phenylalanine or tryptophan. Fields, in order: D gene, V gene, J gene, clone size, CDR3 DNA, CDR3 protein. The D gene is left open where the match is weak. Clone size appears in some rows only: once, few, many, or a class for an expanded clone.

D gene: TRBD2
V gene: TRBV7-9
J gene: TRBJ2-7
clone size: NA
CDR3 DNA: TGTGCCAGCAGCTTAGTGTCCAGCGGGAGTTACGAGCAGTACTTC
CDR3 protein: CASSLVSSGSYEQYF

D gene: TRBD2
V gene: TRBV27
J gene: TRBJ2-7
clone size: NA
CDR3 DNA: TGTGCCAGCAGTTGGGGCGGGAGGGCCACCTACGAGCAGTACTTC
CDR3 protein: CASSWGGRATYEQYF

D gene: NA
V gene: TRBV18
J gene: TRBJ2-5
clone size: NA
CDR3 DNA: TGTGCCAGCTCACCGGCAGGGGTAGAAGAGACCCAGTACTTC
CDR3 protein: CASSPAGVEETQYF

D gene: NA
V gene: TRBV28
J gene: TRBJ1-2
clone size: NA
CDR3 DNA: TGTGCCAGCAGGCATCCCGGTGGCTACACCTTC
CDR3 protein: CASRHPGGYTF

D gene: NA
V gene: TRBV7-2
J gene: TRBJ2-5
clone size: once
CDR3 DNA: TGTGCCAGCAGCTTAGCCCCGAGGGAGACCCAGTACTTC
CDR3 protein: CASSLAPRETQYF

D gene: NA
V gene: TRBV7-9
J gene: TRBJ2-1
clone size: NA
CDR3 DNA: TGTGCCAGCAGCTTAGTTGCGGGGAACAATGAGCAGTTCTTC
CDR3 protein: CASSLVAGNNEQFF

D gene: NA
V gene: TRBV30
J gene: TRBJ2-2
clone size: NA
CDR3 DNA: TGTGCCTGGAGTCGGGGGGCTAGGGAGCTGTTTTTT
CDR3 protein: CAWSRGARELFF

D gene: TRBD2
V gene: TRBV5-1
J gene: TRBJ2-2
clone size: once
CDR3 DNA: TGCGCCAGCAGCCCCCCGGGACTAAACACCGGGGAGCTGTTTTTT
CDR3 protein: CASSPPGLNTGELFF

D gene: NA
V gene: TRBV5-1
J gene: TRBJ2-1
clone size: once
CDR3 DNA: TGCGCCAGCACCCTCAGCGGGCTCAATTACAATGAGCAGTTCTTC
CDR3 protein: CASTLSGLNYNEQFF

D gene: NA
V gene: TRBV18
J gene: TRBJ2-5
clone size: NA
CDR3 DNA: TGTGCCAGCTCACCACGGAGGGAAGAGACCCAGTACTTC
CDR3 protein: CASSPRREETQYF

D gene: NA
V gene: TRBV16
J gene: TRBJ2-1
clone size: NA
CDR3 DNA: TGTGCCAGCAGCCAATTTAGCAATGAGCAGTTCTTC
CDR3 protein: CASSQFSNEQFF

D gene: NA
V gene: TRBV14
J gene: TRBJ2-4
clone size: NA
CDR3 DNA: TGTGCCAGCAGCCAAGATCCGGGGCGCGGGGCCAAAAACATTCAGTACTTC
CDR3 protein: CASSQDPGRGAKNIQYF

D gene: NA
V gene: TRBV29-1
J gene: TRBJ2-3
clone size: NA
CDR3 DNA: TGCAGCGCCCGTCCAGGGAGCACAGATACGCAGTATTTT
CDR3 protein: CSARPGSTDTQYF

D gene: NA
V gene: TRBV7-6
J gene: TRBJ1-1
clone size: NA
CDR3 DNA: TGTGCCAGCAGCCCTGGGACGGCGAACACTGAAGCTTTCTTT
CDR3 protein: CASSPGTANTEAFF

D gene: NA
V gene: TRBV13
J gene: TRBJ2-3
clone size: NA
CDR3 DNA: TGTGCCAGCAGTCAGACCGGGACTTCCACAGATACGCAGTATTTT
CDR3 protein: CASSQTGTSTDTQYF

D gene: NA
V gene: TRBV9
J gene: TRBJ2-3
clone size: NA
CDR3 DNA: TGTGCCAGCAGCGTAGGGACTCATACAGATACGCAGTATTTT
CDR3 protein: CASSVGTHTDTQYF

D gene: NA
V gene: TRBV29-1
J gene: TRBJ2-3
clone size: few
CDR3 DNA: TGCAGCTTTCGGGGCCTTAGCACAGATACGCAGTATTTT
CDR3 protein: CSFRGLSTDTQYF

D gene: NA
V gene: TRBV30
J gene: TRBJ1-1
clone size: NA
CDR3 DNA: TGTGCCTGGAAGGGCCTGAACACTGAAGCTTTCTTT
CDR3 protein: CAWKGLNTEAFF

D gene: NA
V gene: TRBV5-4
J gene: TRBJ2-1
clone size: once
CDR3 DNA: TGTGCCAGCAGCCCAGGGTATGAGCAGTTCTTC
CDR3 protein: CASSPGYEQFF

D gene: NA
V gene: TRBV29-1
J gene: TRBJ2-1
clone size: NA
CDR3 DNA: TGCAGCGTCCGGACAGCCTACAATGAGCAGTTCTTC
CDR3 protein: CSVRTAYNEQFF

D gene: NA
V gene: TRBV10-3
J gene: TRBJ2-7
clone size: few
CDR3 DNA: TGTGCCATCAGTGAATCTGTCCCCTACGAGCAGTACTTC
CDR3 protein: CAISESVPYEQYF

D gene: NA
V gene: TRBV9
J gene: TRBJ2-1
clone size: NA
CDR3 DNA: TGTGCCAGCAGTGGGAGACACCGCAGCTCCTACAATGAGCAGTTCTTC
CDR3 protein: CASSGRHRSSYNEQFF

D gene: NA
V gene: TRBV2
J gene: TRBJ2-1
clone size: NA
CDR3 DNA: TGTGCCAGCAATTCCGGGGTCAGCAATGAGCAGTTCTTC
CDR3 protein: CASNSGVSNEQFF

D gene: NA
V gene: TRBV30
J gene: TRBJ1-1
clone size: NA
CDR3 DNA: TGTGCCTGGAGTCCCCTCGCCCGACAGGACACTGAAGCTTTCTTT
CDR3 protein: CAWSPLARQDTEAFF

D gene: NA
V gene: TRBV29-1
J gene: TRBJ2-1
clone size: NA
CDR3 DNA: TGCAGCGTTGAGATCGGCAGCTACAATGAGCAGTTCTTC
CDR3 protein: CSVEIGSYNEQFF

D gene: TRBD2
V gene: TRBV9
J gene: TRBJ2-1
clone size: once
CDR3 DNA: TGTGCCAGCAGCCGGACTAGCGGGAGGGTTAATGAGCAGTTCTTC
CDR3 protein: CASSRTSGRVNEQFF

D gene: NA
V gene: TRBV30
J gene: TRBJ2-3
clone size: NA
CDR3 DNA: TGTGCCTGGAGTGCAATGGGACTGCCTATAGGAGATACGCAGTATTTT
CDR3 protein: CAWSAMGLPIGDTQYF